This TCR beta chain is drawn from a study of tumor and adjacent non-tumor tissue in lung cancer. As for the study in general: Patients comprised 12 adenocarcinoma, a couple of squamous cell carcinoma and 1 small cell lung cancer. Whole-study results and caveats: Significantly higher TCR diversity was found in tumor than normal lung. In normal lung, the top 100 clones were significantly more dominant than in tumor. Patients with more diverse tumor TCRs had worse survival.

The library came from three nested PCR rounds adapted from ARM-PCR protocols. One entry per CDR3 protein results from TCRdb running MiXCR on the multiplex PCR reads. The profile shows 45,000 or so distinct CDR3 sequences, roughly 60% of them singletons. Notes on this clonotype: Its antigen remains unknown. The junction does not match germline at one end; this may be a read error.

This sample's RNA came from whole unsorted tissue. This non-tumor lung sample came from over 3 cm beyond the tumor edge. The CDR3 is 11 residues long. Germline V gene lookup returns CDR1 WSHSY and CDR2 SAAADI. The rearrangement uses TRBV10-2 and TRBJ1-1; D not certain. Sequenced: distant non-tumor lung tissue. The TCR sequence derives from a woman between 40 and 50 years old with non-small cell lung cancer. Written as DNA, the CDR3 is TGCGCCAGCAAGAAGAACTCTGAAGCTTTCTTT. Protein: CASKKNSEAFF.